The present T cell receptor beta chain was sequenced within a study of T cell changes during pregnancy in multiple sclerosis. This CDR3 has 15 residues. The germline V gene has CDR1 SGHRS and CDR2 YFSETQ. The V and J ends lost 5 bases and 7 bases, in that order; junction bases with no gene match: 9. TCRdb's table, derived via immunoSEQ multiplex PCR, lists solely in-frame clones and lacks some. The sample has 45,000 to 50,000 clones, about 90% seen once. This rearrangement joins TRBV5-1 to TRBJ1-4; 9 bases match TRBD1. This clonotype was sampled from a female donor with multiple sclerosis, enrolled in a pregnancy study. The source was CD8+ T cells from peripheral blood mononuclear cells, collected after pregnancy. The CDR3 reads CASRQTGTGIEKLFF. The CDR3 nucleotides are TGCGCCAGCAGGCAAACCGGGACAGGGATTGAAAAACTGTTTTTT.